A selection of T cell receptor beta chains follows, all from one sample in a study of control samples from healthy donors and cancer patients. Repertoires were generated with immunoSEQ multiplex PCR, while TCRdb's copy carries only in-frame clones and drops some. The data contain 95,000 to 120,000 clones, approximately 84% of them singletons. The sample was blood. All receptors come from a man between 18 and 35 years old in good health. Both conserved end residues are part of each CDR3. D genes are given only for firm matches. Part of the rows lack a size; the others show once, few, many or a class for expanded clones.

abundance	d_gene	v_gene	j_gene	CDR3nt	CDR3aa
NA	NA	TRBV11-2	TRBJ1-4	TGTGCCAGCAGCCGCATGCTCGATGAAAAACTGTTTTTT	CASSRMLDEKLFF
NA	NA	TRBV7-9	TRBJ1-1	TGTGCCAGCAGCTTCGAAGGGTTAAGTAACACTGAAGCTTTCTTT	CASSFEGLSNTEAFF
once	NA	TRBV30	TRBJ1-5	TGTGCCTGGAGTGCGGGTTGGGGCAATCAGCCCCAGCATTTT	CAWSAGWGNQPQHF
NA	TRBD2	TRBV11-2	TRBJ2-3	TGTGCCAGCAGCACCCCAGAGCGGGGGGGTCGCACAGATACGCAGTATTTT	CASSTPERGGRTDTQYF
NA	NA	TRBV18	TRBJ1-4	TGTGCCAGCACGATCCAGGGTGTGGGTGAAAAACTGTTTTTT	CASTIQGVGEKLFF
NA	NA	TRBV25-1	TRBJ2-2	TGTGCCAGCAGTGCCTCAAGAGTGTCAGGGACCGGGGAGCTGTTTTTT	CASSASRVSGTGELFF
NA	NA	TRBV24-1	TRBJ1-2	TGTGCCACCAGTGATCCGACAGGTCACTATGGCTACACCTTC	CATSDPTGHYGYTF
NA	TRBD1	TRBV24-1	TRBJ1-2	TGTGCCACCAGTGGACCCCGGGACAGGTCTAACTATGGCTACACCTTC	CATSGPRDRSNYGYTF
NA	NA	TRBV2	TRBJ2-7	TGTGCCAGCAGTGAAGGGGGGGGCGCAAAATACGAGCAGTACTTC	CASSEGGGAKYEQYF
NA	NA	TRBV19	TRBJ2-2	TGTGCCAGTAGTACCCACAGGAACACCGGGGAGCTGTTTTTT	CASSTHRNTGELFF
once	TRBD1	TRBV9	TRBJ1-1	TGTGCCAGCAGCCCTCCGGGACAGAGAATTAGCTGGAACACTGAAGCTTTCTTT	CASSPPGQRISWNTEAFF
NA	NA	TRBV7-7	TRBJ2-2	TGTGCTAGCAGCTCGAACGCTCAGGGTGTCGGGGAGCTGTTTTTT	CASSSNAQGVGELFF
NA	NA	TRBV9	TRBJ2-1	TGTGCCAGCAGCGTAGGCCCTTACAATGAGCAGTTCTTC	CASSVGPYNEQFF
NA	NA	TRBV7-9	TRBJ1-2	TGTGCCAGCAGCTCCCAGGTGATGAACTATGGCTACACCTTC	CASSSQVMNYGYTF
few	NA	TRBV10-3	TRBJ2-7	TGTGCCATCAGTGACCATGGGCAGAATTTAAACTTC	CAISDHGQNLNF
NA	NA	TRBV28	TRBJ2-7	TGTGCCAGCAGTTTAAGTCCCCGCCAGTACGAGCAGTACTTC	CASSLSPRQYEQYF
NA	NA	TRBV6-2/TRBV6-3	TRBJ1-1	TGTGCCAGCAGTTGGGGGGGGTGGAAGATTAACACTGAAGCTTTCTTT	CASSWGGWKINTEAFF
NA	NA	TRBV2	TRBJ2-3	TGTGCCAGCAGTGAGATGCGGGTCAGGTCCCTCGACACAGATACGCAGTATTTT	CASSEMRVRSLDTDTQYF
NA	NA	TRBV7-2	TRBJ1-5	TGTGCCAGCAGCTTAGAACAGGGAGGTCAGCCCCAGCATTTT	CASSLEQGGQPQHF
NA	TRBD1	TRBV6-5	TRBJ1-4	TGTGCCAGCAGTAAACAAGGGGGCGCGGGTGAAAAACTGTTTTTT	CASSKQGGAGEKLFF
NA	TRBD1	TRBV18	TRBJ2-7	TGTGCCAGCTCATCGACAGGGTCCTACGAGCAGTACTTC	CASSSTGSYEQYF
NA	TRBD1	TRBV27	TRBJ1-1	TGTGCCAGCAGTCCCGAACGCAGGGGGCTAGGGACTGAAGCTTTCTTT	CASSPERRGLGTEAFF
NA	TRBD1	TRBV11-2	TRBJ1-2	TGTGCCAGCAGCTTAGACCCGGGACAGGAGGATACCCTAGAATATGGCTACACCTTC	CASSLDPGQEDTLEYGYTF
few	NA	TRBV11-2	TRBJ1-1	TGTGCCAGCAGCTTAGGGGGATTTGAAGCTTTCTTT	CASSLGGFEAFF
NA	NA	TRBV27	TRBJ1-2	TGTGCCAGCAGTTCCACAGTAACTTTGGTAAAGGGGCCGTCTTACCCGTATGGCTACACCTTC	CASSSTVTLVKGPSYPYGYTF
many	NA	TRBV21-1	TRBJ1-2	TGTGCCAGCAGCTCGGATAACTATGGCTACACCTTC	CASSSDNYGYTF
NA	NA	TRBV30	TRBJ1-5	TGTGCCTGGACAGGTTCGAGCAATCAGCCCCAGCATTTT	CAWTGSSNQPQHF
NA	NA	TRBV4-2	TRBJ2-7	TGTGCCAGCAGCCAAGATCCCAGACAAGGGCAGTACTTC	CASSQDPRQGQYF
NA	NA	TRBV10-3	TRBJ1-6	TGTGCCATCAGGGAAGGGAGGAAGTCACCCCTCCACTTT	CAIREGRKSPLHF
NA	TRBD2	TRBV27	TRBJ2-1	TGTGCCAGCAGTCTAGCGGGGGTTGGGGTGATCAATGAGCAGTTCTTC	CASSLAGVGVINEQFF
NA	NA	TRBV6-2/TRBV6-3	TRBJ1-2	TGTGCCAGCAGTTACCTCAGGGCGACTAACTATGGCTACACCTTC	CASSYLRATNYGYTF
NA	NA	TRBV4-1	TRBJ2-4	TGCGCCAGCAGCCCGGGGGAGTTAACCAAAAACATTCAGTACTTC	CASSPGELTKNIQYF
few	NA	TRBV20-1	TRBJ1-5	TGCAGTGCTAGTGAAGCAGGGAGAGGTTATCAGCCCCAGCATTTT	CSASEAGRGYQPQHF
NA	TRBD1	TRBV11-2	TRBJ2-5	TGTGCCAGCAGTCAGACCAGGGGGCAGACCCAGTACTTC	CASSQTRGQTQYF
NA	NA	TRBV25-1	TRBJ1-2	TGTGCCAGCAGTGAATCTCCTCCAGGGGACGCCTATGGCTACACCTTC	CASSESPPGDAYGYTF
NA	TRBD1	TRBV28	TRBJ1-2	TGTGCCAGCAAGCGGACAGGGACGAACTATGGCTACACCTTC	CASKRTGTNYGYTF
once	NA	TRBV6-4	TRBJ1-2	TGTGCCAGCAGTGACGGCTGGAACTATGGCTACACCTTC	CASSDGWNYGYTF
NA	NA	TRBV4-1	TRBJ1-2	TGCGCCAGCAGCCAAGATCGATTAGGACTCTATGGCTACACCTTC	CASSQDRLGLYGYTF
NA	NA	TRBV6-6	TRBJ2-5	TGTGCCAGCAGCTCAGGGGAACAAGAGACCCAGTACTTC	CASSSGEQETQYF
few	NA	TRBV30	TRBJ1-1	TGTGCCTGGAGTCCACGGTGGGGGAACACTGAAGCTTTCTTT	CAWSPRWGNTEAFF
NA	NA	TRBV5-5	TRBJ1-1	TGTGCCAGCAGCTTGTTCGAAAGCAGGGCTGAAGCTTTCTTT	CASSLFESRAEAFF
NA	NA	TRBV27	TRBJ1-5	TGTGCCAACAGTTTATACGGGTTAAAATTGCCCCAGCCCCAGCATTTT	CANSLYGLKLPQPQHF
NA	NA	TRBV7-9	TRBJ2-3	TGTGCCAGCAGCGCACCGATAGATACAGATACGCAGTATTTT	CASSAPIDTDTQYF
NA	TRBD2	TRBV11-2	TRBJ2-2	TGTGCCAGCAGCTTTAAGCGGGGGGGCCGTATCACCGGGGAGCTGTTTTTT	CASSFKRGGRITGELFF
NA	TRBD1	TRBV6-6	TRBJ1-2	TGTGCCAGCAGTCGACAGGGTTCCCTTAACTATGGCTACACCTTC	CASSRQGSLNYGYTF
NA	NA	TRBV12-3/TRBV12-4	TRBJ1-3	TGTGCCAGCAGTGGGATTTCTGGAAACACCATATATTTT	CASSGISGNTIYF
NA	NA	TRBV5-1	TRBJ2-5	TGCGCCAGCAGCTTGCGCAGACAAGAGACCCAGTACTTC	CASSLRRQETQYF
few	NA	TRBV28	TRBJ1-6	TGTGCCAGCAGTTTAGTCGGTAGCTCACCCCTCCACTTT	CASSLVGSSPLHF
NA	TRBD2	TRBV25-1	TRBJ2-1	TGTGCCAGCAGTCCCAGGGCGGGGGAGGGGTACAATGAGCAGTTCTTC	CASSPRAGEGYNEQFF
once	NA	TRBV30	TRBJ1-2	TGTGCCTGGAGCGCTAAAACCGGAGGAGCCTATGGCTACACCTTC	CAWSAKTGGAYGYTF
few	NA	TRBV7-9	TRBJ2-2	TGTGCCAGCAGCTCCGGCGGCACCGGGGAGCTGTTTTTT	CASSSGGTGELFF
few	NA	TRBV6-1	TRBJ1-3	TGTGCCAGCAGTGAACGCGGGTTCTCTGGAAACACCATATATTTT	CASSERGFSGNTIYF
once	NA	TRBV29-1	TRBJ1-2	TGCAGCGTCGGTCAGGCAAACTATGGCTACACCTTC	CSVGQANYGYTF
NA	TRBD1	TRBV7-2	TRBJ1-2	TGTGCCAGCAGCCCAACGGGACAGGGCGTCGGCTACACCTTC	CASSPTGQGVGYTF
NA	NA	TRBV27	TRBJ2-1	TGTGCCAGCAGTTTCCAAGGGTATAGCTCCTACAATGAGCAGTTCTTC	CASSFQGYSSYNEQFF
NA	NA	TRBV27	TRBJ1-4	TGTGCCAGCAGTTTATCGAGGGCATATAATGAAAAACTGTTTTTT	CASSLSRAYNEKLFF
NA	NA	TRBV28	TRBJ1-5	TGTGCCATTCACCCAGGGGGCAATCAGCCCCAGCATTTT	CAIHPGGNQPQHF
NA	TRBD1	TRBV28	TRBJ1-3	TGTGCCAGTCAGACAGGGTATTCAAACACCATATATTTT	CASQTGYSNTIYF